Each of the 24 T cell receptor beta chains below was sequenced from the same sample in a study of immune evolution from preneoplasia to lung adenocarcinoma. Assay: immunoSEQ multiplex PCR; the TCRdb copy retains only in-frame clones and omits some. The sample holds approximately 4,000 clones, more than 80% seen once. The material sequenced was FFPE adjacent normal lung tissue. All receptors come from a person aged 70 to 79 with lung adenocarcinoma.

The gene calls are TRBV7-2 and TRBJ1-4; TRBD1 matches at 8 bases. Germline trimming cut 5 bases from V and 7 bases from J; bases unmatched to any gene: 0. Germline V gene sequence: CDR1 SGHTA, CDR2 FQGNSA. The CDR3 has 12 residues. The CDR3 is CASSGQGEKLFF. CDR3 DNA sequence: TGTGCCAGCAGCGGACAGGGTGAAAAACTGTTTTTT.

The V gene is TRBV30, the J gene TRBJ2-7; tentatively, D is TRBD2 (6 bases). Germline values: CDR1 GTSNPN, CDR2 SVGIG (reference sequence). CDR3 size: 14 residues. V was pared by 0 bases and J by 3 bases, with 12 bases between. The CDR3 DNA sequence: TGTGCCTGGAGTGTACAGGTGGGGGGCTACGAGCAGTACTTC. Translated, it gives CAWSVQVGGYEQYF.

In this sample, this clone turned up once. This rearrangement joins TRBV6-5 to TRBJ2-3, with TRBD1 as a possible D gene (6 bases). Trimming removed 6 bases at V and 6 bases at J, with 10 bases between. Germline values: CDR1 MNHEY, CDR2 SVGAGI. CDR3 length equals 12 residues. In nucleotides, the CDR3 is TGTGCCAGCAGAAATCAGGGGGATACGCAGTATTTT. The encoded protein is CASRNQGDTQYF.

The gene calls are TRBV6-5 and TRBJ2-7; D perhaps matches TRBD2 (7 bases). The V end was cut by 5 bases, the J end by 4 bases, with 18 bases between. Germline V lookup: CDR1 MNHEY, CDR2 SVGAGI. The CDR3 has 15 residues. CDR3 nucleotides: TGTGCCAGCAGTCCCGGAGGGGCGGGGGCTTACGAGCAGTACTTC. It is translated as CASSPGGAGAYEQYF.

The rearrangement links TRBV7-2 to TRBJ1-2, with D uncertain. The CDR3 sequence is 17 residues long. V lost 2 bases to trimming and J lost 8 bases, with 24 bases between them. Germline V CDR1 and CDR2: SGHTA, FQGNSA. CDR3 protein: CASSLSVQKTPRVGYTF. The CDR3 DNA sequence: TGTGCCAGCAGCTTATCGGTACAAAAGACGCCCCGGGTCGGCTACACCTTC.

The CDR3 reads CASSSWDSKAYGYTF. The CDR3 nucleotides read TGTGCCAGCAGCTCATGGGACTCCAAGGCCTATGGCTACACCTTC. This chain connects TRBV7-9 to TRBJ1-2, with a weak D call TRBD1 (5 bases). The CDR3 consists of 15 residues. V shed 4 bases and J shed 4 bases, with 16 bases lying between them. Germline V lookup: CDR1 SEHNR, CDR2 FQNEAQ (reference sequence).

The chain is built from TRBV7-9 and TRBJ2-3; TRBD2 matches at 8 bases. This CDR3 has 15 amino acids. Per germline, CDR1 SEHNR and CDR2 FQNEAQ (reference sequence). V trimming: 5 bases; J trimming: 0 bases; junction bases outside the gene matches: 4. CDR3 nucleotides: TGTGCCAGCAGCCCCCCTAGCGGGAGCACAGATACGCAGTATTTT. This gives the protein CASSPPSGSTDTQYF. Based on the CDR3 plus reference TRBV7-9 and TRBJ2-3, the full variable domain is DTGVSQNPRHKITKRGQNVTFRCDPISEHNRLYWYRQTLGQGPEFLTYFQNEAQLEKSRLLSDRFSAERPKGSFSTLEIQRTEQGDSAMYLCASSPPSGSTDTQYFGPGTRLTVL.

The V gene is TRBV28, the J gene TRBJ2-5; D remains unclear. Trimming cost V 4 bases and J 5 bases, with 11 bases left between them. This CDR3 contains 13 residues. Per germline, CDR1 MDHEN and CDR2 SYDVKM. CDR3: CASSSPTAETQYF. The CDR3 coding sequence is TGTGCCAGCAGTTCGCCGACGGCGGAGACCCAGTACTTC.

This clone is classed as large. The CDR3 DNA is TGTGCCAGCAGTGAGGGACTAGCAGAGACCCAGTACTTC. This sequence encodes CASSEGLAETQYF. The V call is TRBV2, the J call TRBJ2-5, with 9 bases fitting TRBD2. CDR3 length: 13 amino acids. CDR1 is SNHLY and CDR2 is FYNNEI in the germline V gene. V was pared by 3 bases and J by 4 bases, with 0 bases of the junction left unmatched. Looking up the rest from reference TRBV2 and TRBJ2-5 gives the full variable domain: EPEVTQTPSHQVTQMGQEVILRCVPISNHLYFYWYRQILGQKVEFLVSFYNNEISEKSEIFDDQFSVERPDGSNFTLKIRSTKLEDSAMYFCASSEGLAETQYFGPGTRLLVL.

The rearrangement uses TRBV27 and TRBJ2-7, with TRBD2 matching 8 bases. The CDR3 covers 15 residues. The V gene end was trimmed by 3 bases and the J gene end by 1 base; junction bases not matched to a gene: 5. CDR1 and CDR2 from the germline V gene are MNHEY and SMNVEV (reference sequence). The CDR3 loop reads CASSFRLARSYEQYF. CDR3 sequence (DNA): TGTGCCAGCAGTTTTAGACTAGCGAGGTCCTACGAGCAGTACTTC.

CDR3: CASRLTGGLNNEQFF. In DNA, the CDR3 is TGTGCCAGCAGACTAACGGGGGGGCTTAACAATGAGCAGTTCTTC. The chain links TRBV6-4 to TRBJ2-1; 8 nucleotides agree with TRBD2. V gave up 6 bases and J gave up 5 bases; unmatched junction bases: 9. Germline V CDR1 and CDR2: MRHNA, SNTAGT. The length of the CDR3 is 15 residues.

Of note for this clone: The germline gene is not matched at one end of the junction; a read error may be the cause. The chain carries TRBV7-7 and TRBJ2-1; 8 bases agree with TRBD2. The CDR3 has 15 amino acids. CDR1 is SSHAT, CDR2 FNYEAQ, per germline (reference sequence). The CDR3: CASSFRPSGRHEQFF. The CDR3 bases are TGTGCTAGCAGCTTTAGGCCTAGCGGGCGGCATGAGCAGTTCTTC.

The chain is built from TRBV11-2 and TRBJ2-1; no clear D. CDR3 length: 14 residues. Germline V gene data show CDR1 as SGHAT and CDR2 as FQNNGV. V lost 4 bases, J lost 0 bases, and 7 bases lay in between. The DNA of the CDR3 is TGTGCCAGCAGCTCAGGCCCCTCCTACAATGAGCAGTTCTTC. This encodes CASSSGPSYNEQFF.

The chain combines TRBV5-5 with TRBJ2-7; 15 bases align to TRBD2. V lost 4 bases and J lost 5; bases outside the gene matches: 13. This CDR3 contains 18 residues. Germline CDR1 reads SGHKS; CDR2 reads YYEKEE (reference sequence). This CDR3 is CASSVLTPGLAGGHEQYF. The CDR3 DNA reads TGTGCCAGCAGCGTGCTAACACCGGGACTAGCGGGAGGCCACGAGCAGTACTTC.

A few counts support this clone. The chain combines TRBV28 with TRBJ2-7, with TRBD1 matching over 8 bases. Looked up from germline, CDR1 is MDHEN and CDR2 is SYDVKM. The length of the CDR3 is 13 residues. With V trimmed by 8 bases and J by 3 bases, 6 bases remained unmatched. CDR3 in amino acids: CASRQGSFYEQYF. The CDR3 coding sequence is TGTGCCAGCCGACAGGGGTCTTTCTACGAGCAGTACTTC.

A few counts support this clone. The chain carries TRBV29-1 and TRBJ1-1, with unresolved D. This CDR3 spans 13 amino acids. The germline V gene encodes CDR1 SQVTM and CDR2 ANQGSEA. Deletions cut 6 bases from V and 0 bases from J, with 11 bases between. CDR3: CSVYPDLNTEAFF. In nucleotides, the CDR3 is TGCAGCGTGTATCCGGACCTGAACACTGAAGCTTTCTTT.

The V gene is TRBV15, the J gene TRBJ2-1; maybe TRBD2 (6 bases). This CDR3 comprises 15 residues. Per the germline V gene, CDR1 is LNHNV and CDR2 is YYDKDF (reference sequence). Trimming cost V 4 bases and J 4 bases, with 14 bases left between them. In DNA form, the CDR3 reads TGTGCCACCAGCAAGGATAGCGGCCCGTACAATGAGCAGTTCTTC. Encoded protein: CATSKDSGPYNEQFF.

The chain employs TRBV4-2 and TRBJ2-5; possibly TRBD2 for D (5 bases). The V end lost 1 base, the J end lost 5 bases, and 5 bases lay between the germline ends. This CDR3 comprises 12 residues. Germline CDR1 LGHNA, CDR2 YNFKEQ. DNA of the CDR3: TGTGCCAGCAGCCAAGCGGGGGAGACCCAGTACTTC. Encoded protein: CASSQAGETQYF.

The V gene is TRBV19, the J gene TRBJ1-2; 7 nucleotides match TRBD1. The junction had 4 bases not matched to a gene; V was cut back by 9 bases and J by 0 bases. The germline V gene encodes CDR1 LNHDA and CDR2 SQIVND (reference sequence). This CDR3 has 13 amino acids. CDR3 nucleotide sequence: TGTGCCAGCCGGACAGGAGCTAACTATGGCTACACCTTC. It yields the protein CASRTGANYGYTF.

This chain joins TRBV7-9 and TRBJ1-3; TRBD1 matches at 7 bases. The CDR3 is 15 amino acids. V trimming: 0 bases; J trimming: 4 bases; junction bases outside the gene matches: 3. CDR1 and CDR2 from the germline V gene are SEHNR and FQNEAQ (reference sequence). The CDR3 here is CASSLAQGGGNTIYF. Here the CDR3 DNA reads TGTGCCAGCAGCTTAGCGCAAGGGGGCGGAAACACCATATATTTT.

This sequence joins TRBV6-6 and TRBJ1-5; no definite D call. Germline CDR1 is MNHNY and CDR2 is SVGAGI (reference sequence). This CDR3 region has 14 residues. The V end lost 0 bases, the J end lost 4 bases, and 7 bases lay between the germline ends. The CDR3 loop reads CASSYSNENQPQHF. In DNA, the CDR3 is TGTGCCAGCAGTTACTCGAATGAGAATCAGCCCCAGCATTTT.

The rearrangement joins TRBV15 to TRBJ2-3; 8 bases line up with TRBD1. CDR1 is LNHNV and CDR2 is YYDKDF in the germline V gene (reference sequence). The CDR3 contains 18 residues. J lost 2 bases, V lost 1 base, and 11 bases had no gene match. The CDR3 spells CATSRGRAGGISTDTQYF. The CDR3 nucleotides read TGTGCCACCAGCAGAGGTCGAGCAGGGGGCATTTCCACAGATACGCAGTATTTT.

The V gene is TRBV6-1, the J gene TRBJ2-1, with 8 bases identical to TRBD1. The CDR3 is 12 residues long. V dropped 6 bases and J dropped 9; count of bases not matched to a gene: 4. Germline CDR1 is MNHNS and CDR2 is SASEGT. The CDR3 nucleotides are TGTGCCAGCAGATCAGGGGGCATTGAGCAGTTCTTC. It codes for CASRSGGIEQFF.

The table lists this clone with a count of one. The chain has TRBV4-2 and TRBJ2-3, with TRBD2 as a possible D gene (6 bases). The CDR3 is made up of 16 amino acids. The V gene lost 0 bases and the J gene lost 0 bases, with 10 bases spanning the gap. Looked up from germline, CDR1 is LGHNA and CDR2 is YNFKEQ. CDR3 coding DNA: TGTGCCAGCAGCCAAGAAGGCGGGACTAGCACAGATACGCAGTATTTT. It translates to CASSQEGGTSTDTQYF.